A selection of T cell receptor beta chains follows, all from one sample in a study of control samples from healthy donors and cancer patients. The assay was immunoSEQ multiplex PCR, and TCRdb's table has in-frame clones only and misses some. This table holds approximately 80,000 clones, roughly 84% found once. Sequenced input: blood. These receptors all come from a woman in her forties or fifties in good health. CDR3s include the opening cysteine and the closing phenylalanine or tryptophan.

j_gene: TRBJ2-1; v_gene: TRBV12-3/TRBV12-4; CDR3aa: CASSFTEKGEQFF
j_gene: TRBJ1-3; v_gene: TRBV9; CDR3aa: CASSPRGGNSGNTIYF
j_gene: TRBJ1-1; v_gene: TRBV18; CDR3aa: CASSPWTGSPEAFF
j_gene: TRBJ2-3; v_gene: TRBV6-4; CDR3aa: CASSLSSTDTQYF
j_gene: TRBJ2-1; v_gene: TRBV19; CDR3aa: CASRRTADFAYNEQFF
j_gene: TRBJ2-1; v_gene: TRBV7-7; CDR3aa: CASSPASGGYNEQFF
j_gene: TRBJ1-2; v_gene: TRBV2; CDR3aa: CAERGGYGYTF
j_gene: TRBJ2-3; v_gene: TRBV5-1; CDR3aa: CASSSGTLPYTDTQYF
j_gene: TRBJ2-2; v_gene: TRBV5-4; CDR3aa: CASSSRNTGELFF
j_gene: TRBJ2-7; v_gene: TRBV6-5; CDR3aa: CAISRGSAYEQYF
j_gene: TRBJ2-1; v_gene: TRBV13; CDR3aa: CASTRGGLKNEQFF
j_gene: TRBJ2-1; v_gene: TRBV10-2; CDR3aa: CASSEDRLGNEQFF
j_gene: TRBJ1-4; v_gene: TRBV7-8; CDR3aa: CASSLPDGGPDITNEKLFF
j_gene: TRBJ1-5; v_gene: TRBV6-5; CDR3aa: CASRDLVDNQPQHF
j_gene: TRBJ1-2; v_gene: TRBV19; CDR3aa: CASSISLFYGYTF
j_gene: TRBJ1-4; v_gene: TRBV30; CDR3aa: CAWSKSEKLFF
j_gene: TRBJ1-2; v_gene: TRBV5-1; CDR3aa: CASSRDGNYGYTF
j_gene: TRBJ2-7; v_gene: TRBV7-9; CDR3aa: CASSVTGVSEQYF
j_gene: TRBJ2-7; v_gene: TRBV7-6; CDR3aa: CASSQTPGLLYEQYF
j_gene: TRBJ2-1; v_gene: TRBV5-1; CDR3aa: CASLRTGDSFNEQFF
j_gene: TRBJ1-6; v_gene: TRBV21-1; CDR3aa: CASSKVAGDNSPLHF
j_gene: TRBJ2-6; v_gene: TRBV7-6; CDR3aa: CASSLGSSSGANVLTF
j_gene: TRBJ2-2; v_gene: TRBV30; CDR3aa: CARKGVWNTGELFF
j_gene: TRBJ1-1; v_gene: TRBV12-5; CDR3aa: CASGLAGVNTEAFF